The source of this T cell receptor (beta chain) is a study of T-cell memory formation after mild COVID-19. Study findings and constraints: While clones contracting from day 15 to 85 were balanced between CD4 and CD8, later expanders leaned CD4+. For second-wave clones that peaked at day 37, SARS-CoV-2 specificity went unverified.

V was clipped by 0 bases and J by 7 bases; unmatched bases: 4. The CDR3 is 16 residues long. Germline CDR1 reads SGHTA; CDR2 reads FQGNSA. 5'RACE primed at constant segments yielded TCR alpha and TCR beta cDNA libraries bearing sample barcodes and UMIs. Each CDR3 protein is one row after TCRdb ran MiXCR on the 5' RACE reads. The table has about 560,000 distinct CDR3 sequences, 20% to 25% seen once. To note about this clonotype: Its matching antigen is unknown.

Sample: PBMCs or a T cell subset sorted from them (not recorded which). The source of this sequence is an adult woman who had mild COVID-19 (a few samples of this study predate the infection). Cell type and time point are not known. The chain carries TRBV7-2 and TRBJ2-3, with TRBD2 identical over 13 bases. The CDR3 region is CASSLALAGGRNTQYF. CDR3 nucleotide sequence: TGTGCCAGCAGCTTAGCACTAGCGGGGGGGCGAAATACGCAGTATTTT.